The next 3 T cell receptor beta chains were all read from a single sample in a study of regulatory T cells in long-lasting Graves disease. Investigators prepared the TCR beta libraries by applying iRepertoire HTBI primers and Arm-PCR of CDR3 regions. TCRdb passed the multiplex PCR reads through MiXCR, listing each CDR3 protein once. This sample has 440,000 or so distinct CDR3 sequences, with more than 12% found just once. Described time point: newly diagnosed GD, antithyroid drugs for less than 3 months. Preparation of the TCR library used RNA extracted from PBMCs. The same data also contributed to another study, on T cells in Graves' hyperthyroidism and ophthalmopathy.

The material sequenced was peripheral blood mononuclear cells (PBMCs), taken at new diagnosis, from a patient treated with antithyroid drugs. Receptors were obtained from a woman in her twenties or thirties with Graves disease.

In this sample, this clonotype turned up a few times. V usage is TRBV3-1 and J usage is TRBJ1-5, with 7 bases identical to TRBD1. J lost 5 bases, V lost 0 bases, and 4 bases had no gene match. Germline values: CDR1 LGHDT, CDR2 YNNKEL (reference sequence). This CDR3 comprises 15 residues. CDR3 sequence reads: CASSQDTGAYQPQHF. The CDR3 coding sequence is TGTGCCAGCAGCCAAGATACAGGGGCGTATCAGCCCCAGCATTTT. Using reference TRBV3-1 and TRBJ1-5 for the parts outside the CDR3, the full variable domain is DTAVSQTPKYLVTQMGNDKSIKCEQNLGHDTMYWYKQDSKKFLKIMFSYNNKELIINETVPNRFSPKSPDKAHLNLHINSLELGDSAVYFCASSQDTGAYQPQHFGDGTRLSIL.

This clonotype was picked up a small number of times. The chain is built from TRBV29-1 and TRBJ2-2; TRBD2 is a possible D gene (6 bases). From germline, CDR1 is SQVTM and CDR2 ANQGSEA. V shed 3 bases and J shed 4 bases, with 12 bases lying between them. CDR3 length equals 14 residues. The chain's CDR3 is CSVEAGRGTGELFF. The CDR3 DNA reads TGCAGCGTTGAGGCGGGAAGGGGCACCGGGGAGCTGTTTTTT.

The chain links TRBV3-1 to TRBJ2-1, with TRBD2 matching 14 bases. CDR1 LGHDT and CDR2 YNNKEL come from the germline V gene (reference sequence). The V and J ends lost 1 base and 16 bases, in that order; junction bases with no gene match: 6. The CDR3 spans 14 residues. CDR3 protein: CASSQARGLAGAFF. CDR3 DNA: TGTGCCAGCAGCCAAGCCAGGGGACTAGCGGGAGCATTCTTC.